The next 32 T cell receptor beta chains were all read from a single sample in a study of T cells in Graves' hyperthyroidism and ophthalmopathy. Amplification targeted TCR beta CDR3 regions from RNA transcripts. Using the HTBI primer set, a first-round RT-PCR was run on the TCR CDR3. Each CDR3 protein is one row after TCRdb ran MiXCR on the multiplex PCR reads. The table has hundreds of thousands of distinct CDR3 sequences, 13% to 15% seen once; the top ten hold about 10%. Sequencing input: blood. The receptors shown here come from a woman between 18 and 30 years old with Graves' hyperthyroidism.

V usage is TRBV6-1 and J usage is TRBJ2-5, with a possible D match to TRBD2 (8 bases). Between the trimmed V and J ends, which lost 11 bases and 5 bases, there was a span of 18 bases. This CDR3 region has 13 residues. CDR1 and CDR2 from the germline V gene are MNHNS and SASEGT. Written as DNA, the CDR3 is TGTGCCGGCCGGGAGGGGGCTGTGGAGACCCAGTACTTC. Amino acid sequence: CAGREGAVETQYF.

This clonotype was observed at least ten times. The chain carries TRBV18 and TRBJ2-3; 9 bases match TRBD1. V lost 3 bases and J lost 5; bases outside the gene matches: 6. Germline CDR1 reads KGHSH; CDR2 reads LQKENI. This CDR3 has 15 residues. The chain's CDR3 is CASSPGTGLGDTQYF. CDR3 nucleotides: TGTGCCAGCTCACCCGGGACAGGGTTAGGAGATACGCAGTATTTT.

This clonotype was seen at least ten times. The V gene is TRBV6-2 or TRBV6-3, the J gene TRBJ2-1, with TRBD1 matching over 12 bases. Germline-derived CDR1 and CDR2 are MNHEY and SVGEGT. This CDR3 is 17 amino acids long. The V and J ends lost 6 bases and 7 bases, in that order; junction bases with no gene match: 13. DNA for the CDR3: TGTGCCAGCAGCCATGGGGCCGGGGACAGGGGGCGAAATGAGCAGTTCTTC. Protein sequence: CASSHGAGDRGRNEQFF.

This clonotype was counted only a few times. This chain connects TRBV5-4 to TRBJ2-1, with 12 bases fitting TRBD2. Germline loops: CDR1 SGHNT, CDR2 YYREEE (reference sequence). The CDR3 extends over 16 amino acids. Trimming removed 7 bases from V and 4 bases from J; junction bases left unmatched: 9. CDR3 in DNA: TGTGCCAGCCAGAAAAAGACTAGCGGGAGATACAATGAGCAGTTCTTC. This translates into CASQKKTSGRYNEQFF.

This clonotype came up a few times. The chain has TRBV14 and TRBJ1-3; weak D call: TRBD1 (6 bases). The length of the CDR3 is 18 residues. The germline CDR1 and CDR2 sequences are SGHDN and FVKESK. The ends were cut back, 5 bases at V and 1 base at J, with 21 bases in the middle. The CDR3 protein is CASSTILTGFESGNTIYF. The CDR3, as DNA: TGTGCCAGCAGCACTATACTTACAGGGTTTGAGTCTGGAAACACCATATATTTT.

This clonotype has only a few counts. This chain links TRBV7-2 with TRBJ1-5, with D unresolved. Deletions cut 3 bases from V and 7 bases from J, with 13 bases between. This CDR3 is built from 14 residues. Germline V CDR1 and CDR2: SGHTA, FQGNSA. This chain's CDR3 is CASSFSPTEQPQHF. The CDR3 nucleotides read TGTGCCAGCAGCTTTTCGCCTACTGAGCAGCCCCAGCATTTT.

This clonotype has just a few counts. CDR3 loop: CASSEAGWDQPQHF. In nucleotides, the CDR3 is TGTGCCAGCAGTGAAGCCGGGTGGGACCAGCCCCAGCATTTT. This chain links TRBV6-1 with TRBJ1-5, with D possibly being TRBD1 (5 bases). The V gene lost 0 bases and the J gene lost 7 bases, with 10 bases spanning the gap. Germline-derived CDR1 and CDR2 are MNHNS and SASEGT. The CDR3 has 14 residues.

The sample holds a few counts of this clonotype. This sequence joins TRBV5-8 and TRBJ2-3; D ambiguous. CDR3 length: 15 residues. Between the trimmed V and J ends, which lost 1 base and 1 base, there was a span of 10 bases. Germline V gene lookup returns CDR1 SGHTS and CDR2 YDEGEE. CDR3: CASSLPGPRTDTQYF. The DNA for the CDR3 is TGTGCCAGCAGCTTGCCGGGTCCTCGCACAGATACGCAGTATTTT.

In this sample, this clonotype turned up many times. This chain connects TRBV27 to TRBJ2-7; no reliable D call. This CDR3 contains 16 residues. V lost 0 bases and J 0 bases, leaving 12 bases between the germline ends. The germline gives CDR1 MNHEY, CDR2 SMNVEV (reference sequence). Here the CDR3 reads CASSLSLGDNSYEQYF. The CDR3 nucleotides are TGTGCCAGCAGTTTATCGCTCGGAGACAACTCCTACGAGCAGTACTTC.

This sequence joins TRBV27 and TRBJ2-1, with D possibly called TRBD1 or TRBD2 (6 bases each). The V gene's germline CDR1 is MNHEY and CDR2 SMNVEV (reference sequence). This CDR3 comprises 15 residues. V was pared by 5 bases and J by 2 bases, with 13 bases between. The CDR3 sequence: CASSPGGGPYNEQFF. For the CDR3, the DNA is TGTGCCAGCAGTCCCGGTGGGGGGCCCTACAATGAGCAGTTCTTC.

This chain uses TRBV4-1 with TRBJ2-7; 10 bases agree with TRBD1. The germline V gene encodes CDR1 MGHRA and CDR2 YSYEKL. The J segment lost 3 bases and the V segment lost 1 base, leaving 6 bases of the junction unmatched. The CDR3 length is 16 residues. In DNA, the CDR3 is TGCGCCAGCAGCCAAGCTCCGGGACAGGGGCTCTACGAGCAGTACTTC. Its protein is CASSQAPGQGLYEQYF.

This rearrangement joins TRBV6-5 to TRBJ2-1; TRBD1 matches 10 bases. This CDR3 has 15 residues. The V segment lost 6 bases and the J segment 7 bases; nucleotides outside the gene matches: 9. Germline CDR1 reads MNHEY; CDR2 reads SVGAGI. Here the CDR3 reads CASRYRDRGKNEQFF. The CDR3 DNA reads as TGTGCCAGCAGGTACCGGGACAGGGGTAAAAATGAGCAGTTCTTC.

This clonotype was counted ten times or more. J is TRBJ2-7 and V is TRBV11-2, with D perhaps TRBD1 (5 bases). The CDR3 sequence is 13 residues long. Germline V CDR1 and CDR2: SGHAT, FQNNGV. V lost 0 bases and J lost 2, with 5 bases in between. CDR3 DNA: TGTGCCAGCAGCTTAGAAGGGGCCTACGAGCAGTACTTC. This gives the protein CASSLEGAYEQYF.

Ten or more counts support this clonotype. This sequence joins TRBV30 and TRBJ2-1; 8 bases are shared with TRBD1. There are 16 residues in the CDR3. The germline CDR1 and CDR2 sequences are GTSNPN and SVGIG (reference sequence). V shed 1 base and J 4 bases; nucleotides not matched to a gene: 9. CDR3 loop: CAWSGSPGQEYNEQFF. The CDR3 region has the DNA TGTGCCTGGAGTGGGAGTCCGGGACAGGAATACAATGAGCAGTTCTTC. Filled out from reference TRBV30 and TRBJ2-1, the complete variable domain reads SQTIHQWPATLVQPVGSPLSLECTVEGTSNPNLYWYRQAAGRGLQLLFYSVGIGQISSEVPQNLSASRPQDRQFILSSKKLLLSDSGFYLCAWSGSPGQEYNEQFFGPGTRLTVL.

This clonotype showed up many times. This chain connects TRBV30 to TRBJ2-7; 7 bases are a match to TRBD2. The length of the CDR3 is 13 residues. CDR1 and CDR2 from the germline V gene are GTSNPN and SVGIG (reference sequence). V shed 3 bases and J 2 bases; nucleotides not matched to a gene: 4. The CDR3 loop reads CAWRRENAYEQYF. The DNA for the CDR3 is TGTGCCTGGAGGCGGGAGAACGCCTACGAGCAGTACTTC.

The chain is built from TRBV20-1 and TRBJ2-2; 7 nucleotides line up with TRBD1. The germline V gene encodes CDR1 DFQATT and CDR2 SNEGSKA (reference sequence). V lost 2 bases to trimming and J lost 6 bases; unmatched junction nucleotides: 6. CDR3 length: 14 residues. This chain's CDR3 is CSARNDRAAGELFF. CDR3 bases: TGCAGTGCTAGAAATGACAGGGCTGCCGGGGAGCTGTTTTTT.

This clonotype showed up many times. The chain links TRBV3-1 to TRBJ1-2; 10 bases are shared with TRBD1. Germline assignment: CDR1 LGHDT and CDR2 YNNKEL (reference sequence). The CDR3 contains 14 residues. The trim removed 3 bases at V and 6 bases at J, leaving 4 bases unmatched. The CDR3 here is CASSHRGQGDGYTF. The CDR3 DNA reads TGTGCCAGCAGCCACCGCGGACAGGGGGATGGCTACACCTTC. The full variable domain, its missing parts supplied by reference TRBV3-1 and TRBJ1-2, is DTAVSQTPKYLVTQMGNDKSIKCEQNLGHDTMYWYKQDSKKFLKIMFSYNNKELIINETVPNRFSPKSPDKAHLNLHINSLELGDSAVYFCASSHRGQGDGYTFGSGTRLTVV.

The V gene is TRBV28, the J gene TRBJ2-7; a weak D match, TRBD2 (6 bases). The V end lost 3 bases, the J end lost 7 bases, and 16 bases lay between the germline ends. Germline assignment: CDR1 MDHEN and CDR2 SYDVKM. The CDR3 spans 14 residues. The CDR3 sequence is CASSLAAGRREQYF. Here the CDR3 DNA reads TGTGCCAGCAGTTTGGCAGCGGGCCGGCGGGAGCAGTACTTC.

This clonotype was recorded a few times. Here the CDR3 DNA reads TGTGCCACCAGCAGAGTAAACGGCGCGGATGAGCAGTTCTTC. Its protein product is CATSRVNGADEQFF. The chain combines TRBV15 with TRBJ2-1; D unclear. Trimming left V 1 base short and J 8 bases short, with 12 bases between. This CDR3 comprises 14 residues. The V gene's germline CDR1 is LNHNV and CDR2 YYDKDF (reference sequence).

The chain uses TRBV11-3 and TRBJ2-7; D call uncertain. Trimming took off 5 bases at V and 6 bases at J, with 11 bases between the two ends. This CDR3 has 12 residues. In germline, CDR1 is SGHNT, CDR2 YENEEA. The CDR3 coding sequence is TGTGCCAGCAGCCGGACGGTCTCCGAGCAGTACTTC. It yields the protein CASSRTVSEQYF.

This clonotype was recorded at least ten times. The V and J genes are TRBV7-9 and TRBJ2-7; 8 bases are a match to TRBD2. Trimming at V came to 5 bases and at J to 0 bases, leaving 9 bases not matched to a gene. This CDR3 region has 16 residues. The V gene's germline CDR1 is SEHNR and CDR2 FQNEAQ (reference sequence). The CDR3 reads CASSHGLAGHSYEQYF. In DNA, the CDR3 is TGTGCCAGCAGCCATGGACTAGCCGGGCACTCCTACGAGCAGTACTTC. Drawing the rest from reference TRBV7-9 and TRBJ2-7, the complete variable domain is DTGVSQNPRHKITKRGQNVTFRCDPISEHNRLYWYRQTLGQGPEFLTYFQNEAQLEKSRLLSDRFSAERPKGSFSTLEIQRTEQGDSAMYLCASSHGLAGHSYEQYFGPGTRLTVT.

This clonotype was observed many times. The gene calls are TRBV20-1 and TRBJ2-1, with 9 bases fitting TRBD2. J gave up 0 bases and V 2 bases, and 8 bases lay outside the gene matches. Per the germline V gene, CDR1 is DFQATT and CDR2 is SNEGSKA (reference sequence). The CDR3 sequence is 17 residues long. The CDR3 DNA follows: TGCAGTGCTAGACCCGTGACTAGCGGCCACTCCTACAATGAGCAGTTCTTC. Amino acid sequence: CSARPVTSGHSYNEQFF.

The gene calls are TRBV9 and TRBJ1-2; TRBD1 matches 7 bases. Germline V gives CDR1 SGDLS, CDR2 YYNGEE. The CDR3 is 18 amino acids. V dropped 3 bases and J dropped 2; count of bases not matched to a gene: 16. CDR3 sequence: CASSAPQTDRVGNYGYTF. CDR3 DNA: TGTGCCAGCAGCGCCCCCCAGACTGACAGGGTTGGAAACTATGGCTACACCTTC.

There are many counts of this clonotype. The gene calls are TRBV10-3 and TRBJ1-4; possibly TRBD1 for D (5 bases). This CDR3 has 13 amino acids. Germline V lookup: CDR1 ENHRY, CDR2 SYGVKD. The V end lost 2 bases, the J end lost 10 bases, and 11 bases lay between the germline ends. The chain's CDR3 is CAISEPGQGKLFF. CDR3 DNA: TGTGCCATCAGTGAGCCGGGGCAGGGAAAACTGTTTTTT.

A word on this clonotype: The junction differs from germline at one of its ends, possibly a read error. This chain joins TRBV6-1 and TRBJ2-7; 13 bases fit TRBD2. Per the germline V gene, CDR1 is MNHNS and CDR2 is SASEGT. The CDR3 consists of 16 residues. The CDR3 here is CASSDAGTSGTYEQYF. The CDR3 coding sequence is TGCGCCAGCAGTGATGCGGGGACTAGCGGGACCTACGAGCAGTACTTC.

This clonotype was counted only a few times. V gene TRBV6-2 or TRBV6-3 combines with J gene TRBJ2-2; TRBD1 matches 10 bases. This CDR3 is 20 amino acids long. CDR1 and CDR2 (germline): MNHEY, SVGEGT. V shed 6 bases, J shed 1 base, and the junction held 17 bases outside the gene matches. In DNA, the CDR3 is TGTGCCAGCAGGCTAACGGCCGGGACAGGGGAACTAATGAACACCGGGGAGCTGTTTTTT. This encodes CASRLTAGTGELMNTGELFF.

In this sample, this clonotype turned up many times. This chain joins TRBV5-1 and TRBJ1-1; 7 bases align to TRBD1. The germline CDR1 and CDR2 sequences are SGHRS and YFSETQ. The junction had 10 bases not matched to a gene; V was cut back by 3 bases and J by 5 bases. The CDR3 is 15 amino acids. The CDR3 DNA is TGCGCCAGCAGCTATTCGACAGGGCAAGGGACTGAAGCTTTCTTT. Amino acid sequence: CASSYSTGQGTEAFF.

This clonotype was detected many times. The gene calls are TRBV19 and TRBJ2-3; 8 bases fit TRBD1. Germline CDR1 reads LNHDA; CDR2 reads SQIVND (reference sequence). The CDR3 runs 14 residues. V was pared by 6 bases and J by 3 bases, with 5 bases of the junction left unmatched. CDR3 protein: CASSDRGGTDTQYF. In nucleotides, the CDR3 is TGTGCCAGTAGCGACAGGGGCGGTACAGATACGCAGTATTTT.

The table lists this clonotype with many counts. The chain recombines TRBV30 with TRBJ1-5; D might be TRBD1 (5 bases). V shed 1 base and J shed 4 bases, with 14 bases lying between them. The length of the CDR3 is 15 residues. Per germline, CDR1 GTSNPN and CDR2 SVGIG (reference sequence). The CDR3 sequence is CAWSGGLLPNQPQHF. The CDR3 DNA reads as TGTGCCTGGAGTGGGGGACTGCTGCCGAATCAGCCCCAGCATTTT. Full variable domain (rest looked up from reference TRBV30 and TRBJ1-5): SQTIHQWPATLVQPVGSPLSLECTVEGTSNPNLYWYRQAAGRGLQLLFYSVGIGQISSEVPQNLSASRPQDRQFILSSKKLLLSDSGFYLCAWSGGLLPNQPQHFGDGTRLSIL.

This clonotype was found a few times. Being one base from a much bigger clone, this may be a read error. CDR3 region: CARSFATSGVSKGNTEAFF. CDR3 DNA sequence: TGTGCCCGGAGCTTTGCCACCTCGGGAGTATCTAAGGGGAACACTGAAGCTTTCTTT. The genes are TRBV30 and TRBJ1-1, with unresolved D. CDR3 length: 19 residues. Germline V lookup: CDR1 GTSNPN, CDR2 SVGIG (reference sequence).

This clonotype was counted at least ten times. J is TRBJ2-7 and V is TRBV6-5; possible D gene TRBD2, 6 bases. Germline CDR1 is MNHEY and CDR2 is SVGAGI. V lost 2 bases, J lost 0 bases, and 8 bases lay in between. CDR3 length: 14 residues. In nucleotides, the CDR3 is TGTGCCAGCAGTTACCACGGGAGCTCCTACGAGCAGTACTTC. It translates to CASSYHGSSYEQYF.

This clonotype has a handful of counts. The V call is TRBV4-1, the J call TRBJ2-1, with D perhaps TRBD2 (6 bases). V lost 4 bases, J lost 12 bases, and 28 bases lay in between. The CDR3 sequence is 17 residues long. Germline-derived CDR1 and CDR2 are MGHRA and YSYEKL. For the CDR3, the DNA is TGCGCCAGCAGCCCATTGCCGTATCGGAGGGATGAGATAGGGCAGTTCTTC. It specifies CASSPLPYRRDEIGQFF.